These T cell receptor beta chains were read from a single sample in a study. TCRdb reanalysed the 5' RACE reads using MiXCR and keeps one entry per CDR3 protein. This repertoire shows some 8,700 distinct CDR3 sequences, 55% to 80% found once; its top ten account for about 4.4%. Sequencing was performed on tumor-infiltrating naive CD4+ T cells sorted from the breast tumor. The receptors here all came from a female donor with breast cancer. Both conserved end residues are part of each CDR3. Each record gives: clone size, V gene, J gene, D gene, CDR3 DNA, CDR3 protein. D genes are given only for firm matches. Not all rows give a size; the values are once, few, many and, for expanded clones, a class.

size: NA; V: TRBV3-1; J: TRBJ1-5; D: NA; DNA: TGTGCCAGCAGCCCCGGGACGGGAAGCAATCAGCCCCAGCATTTT; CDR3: CASSPGTGSNQPQHF
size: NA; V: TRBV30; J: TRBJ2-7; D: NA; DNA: TGTGCCTGGAGTGAGGTAGTGGGGGAGCAGTACTTC; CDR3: CAWSEVVGEQYF
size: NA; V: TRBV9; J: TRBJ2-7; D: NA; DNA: TGTGCCAGCAGCGCGGGCCTTTCGTACGAGCAGTACTTC; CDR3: CASSAGLSYEQYF
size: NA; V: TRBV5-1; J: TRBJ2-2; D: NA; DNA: TGCGCCAGCAGCCGGGGGACAGCTAACACCGGGGAGCTGTTTTTT; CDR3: CASSRGTANTGELFF
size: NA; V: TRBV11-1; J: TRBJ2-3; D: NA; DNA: TGTGCCAGCAGCCCAGGACCGTACACAGATACGCAGTATTTT; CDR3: CASSPGPYTDTQYF
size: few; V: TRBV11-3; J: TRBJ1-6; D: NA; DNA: TGTGCCAGCAGCTTAGACTCCCAGGCCCTCCACTTT; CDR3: CASSLDSQALHF
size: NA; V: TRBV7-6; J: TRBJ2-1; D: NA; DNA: TGTGCCAGCAGCGTATCCCCGGGGGACTTAAGCTCCTACAATGAGCAGTTCTTC; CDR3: CASSVSPGDLSSYNEQFF
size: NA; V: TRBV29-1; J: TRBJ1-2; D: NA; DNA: TGCAGCGTTGGTTCCTCCGATGGCTACACCTTC; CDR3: CSVGSSDGYTF
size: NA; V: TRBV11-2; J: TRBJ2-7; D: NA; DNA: TGTGCCAGCAGCCCACCCCCCCGGTCCTACGAGCAGTACTTC; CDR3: CASSPPPRSYEQYF
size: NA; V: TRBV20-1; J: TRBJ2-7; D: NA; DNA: TGCAGTGCTAGAGATCCATGGGACACCGAGCAGTACTTC; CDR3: CSARDPWDTEQYF
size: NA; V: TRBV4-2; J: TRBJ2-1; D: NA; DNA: TGTGCCAGCGGCCAAAATTCCCGGGGGGAGCAGTTCTTC; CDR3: CASGQNSRGEQFF
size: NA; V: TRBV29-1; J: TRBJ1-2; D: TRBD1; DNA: TGCAGCGCCGGGACAGCGAATAACTATGGCTACACCTTC; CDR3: CSAGTANNYGYTF
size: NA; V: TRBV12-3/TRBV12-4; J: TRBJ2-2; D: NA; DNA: TGTGCCAGCAGTTTGGGGGGAGGGAACACCGGGGAGCTGTTTTTT; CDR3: CASSLGGGNTGELFF
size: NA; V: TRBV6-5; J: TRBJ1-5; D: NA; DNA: TGTGCCAGCAGTTACTCTGCCCCCAGGGGCCGTAATCAGCCCCAGCATTTT; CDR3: CASSYSAPRGRNQPQHF
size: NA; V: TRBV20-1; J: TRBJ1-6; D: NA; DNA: TGCAGTGCTAGAGGATACTCGGGGCAGGAGCATAATTCACCCCTCCACTTT; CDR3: CSARGYSGQEHNSPLHF
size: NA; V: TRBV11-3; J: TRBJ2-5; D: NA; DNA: TGTGCCAGCAGCTTAACAGGGAAAGAGACCCAGTACTTC; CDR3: CASSLTGKETQYF
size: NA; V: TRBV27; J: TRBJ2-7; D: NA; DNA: TGTGCCAGTGCCAGGGGGGGGGAGCGCTACGAGCAGTACTTC; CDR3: CASARGGERYEQYF
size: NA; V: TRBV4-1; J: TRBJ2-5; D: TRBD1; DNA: TGCGCCAGCAGCCAACTGACAGGGGTCGAGACCCAGTACTTC; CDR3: CASSQLTGVETQYF
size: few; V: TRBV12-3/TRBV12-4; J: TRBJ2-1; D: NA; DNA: TGTGCCAGCAGGATAGGGGGATTCCTCAACGATGAGCAGTTCTTC; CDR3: CASRIGGFLNDEQFF
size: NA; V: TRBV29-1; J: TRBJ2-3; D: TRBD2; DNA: TGCAGCGTTATCGGGGGGGGGCGCGATACGCAGTATTTT; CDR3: CSVIGGGRDTQYF
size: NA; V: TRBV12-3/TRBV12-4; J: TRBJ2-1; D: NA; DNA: TGTGCCAGCCTTAGGTCCAATGAGCAGTTCTTC; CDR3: CASLRSNEQFF
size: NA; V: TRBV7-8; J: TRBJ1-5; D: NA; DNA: TGTGCCAGCAGCTTATACCAAGGAGGGGGGGAGCCCCAGCATTTT; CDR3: CASSLYQGGGEPQHF
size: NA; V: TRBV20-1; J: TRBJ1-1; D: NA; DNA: TGCAGTGCGCAACCGGGACCCACTGAAGCTTTCTTT; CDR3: CSAQPGPTEAFF
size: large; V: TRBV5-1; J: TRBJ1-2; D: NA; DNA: TGCGCCAGCAGCCTAGACGCCCAGTTAGGCTACACCTTC; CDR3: CASSLDAQLGYTF
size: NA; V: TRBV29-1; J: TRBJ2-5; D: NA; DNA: TGCAGCGCCAGACGACAGGACGGGGAGACCCAGTACTTC; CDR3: CSARRQDGETQYF
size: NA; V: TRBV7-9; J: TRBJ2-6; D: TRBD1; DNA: TGTGCCAGCAGCTTAGGCCCCACAGGGGGCCGTTCCTCTGGGGCCAACGTCCTGACTTTC; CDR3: CASSLGPTGGRSSGANVLTF
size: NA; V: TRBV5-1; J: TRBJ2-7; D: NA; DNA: TGCGCCAGCAGCTTGGTCGGGGTAAACTACGAGCAGTACTTC; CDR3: CASSLVGVNYEQYF
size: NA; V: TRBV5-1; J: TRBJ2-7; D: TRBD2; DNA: TGCGCCAGCAACGGACTAGACTCCTACGAGCAGTACTTC; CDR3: CASNGLDSYEQYF
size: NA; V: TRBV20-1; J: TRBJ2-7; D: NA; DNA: TGCAGTGCCCGTGTAACAGGGCTGGGTCGGGAGCAGTACTTC; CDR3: CSARVTGLGREQYF
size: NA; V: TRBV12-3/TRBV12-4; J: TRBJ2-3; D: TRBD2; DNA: TGTGCCAGCAGTCCCCGACTAGCGGACCTCTATTTT; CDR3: CASSPRLADLYF
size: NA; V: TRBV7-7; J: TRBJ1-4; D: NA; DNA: TGTGCTAGCAGCTCAAAGACGAATGAAAAACTGTTTTTT; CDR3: CASSSKTNEKLFF
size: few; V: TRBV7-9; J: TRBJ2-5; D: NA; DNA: TGTGCCAGCAGGGGGTCGGCAGGGCAAGAGACCCAGTACTTC; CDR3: CASRGSAGQETQYF
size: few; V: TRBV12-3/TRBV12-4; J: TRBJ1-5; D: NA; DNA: TGTGCCAGCAGTTTGTTGTCAGGACAGCCCCAGCATTTT; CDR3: CASSLLSGQPQHF
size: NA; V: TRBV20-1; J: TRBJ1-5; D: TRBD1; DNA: TGCAGTGCTAGTGCCGGGACAGGGTTCAATCAGCCCCAGCATTTT; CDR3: CSASAGTGFNQPQHF
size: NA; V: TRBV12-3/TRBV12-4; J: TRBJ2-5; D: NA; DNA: TGTGCCAGCAGTTTACGGCAGGGGCAGCAAGAGACCCAGTACTTC; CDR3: CASSLRQGQQETQYF
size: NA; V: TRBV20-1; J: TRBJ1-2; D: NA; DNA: TGCAATGCGGCCCCGGGCTCGGACTATGGCTACACCTTC; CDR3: CNAAPGSDYGYTF
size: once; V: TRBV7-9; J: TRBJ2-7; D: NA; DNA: TGTGCCAGCAGCCTATCAGGGCATGGCTACGAGCAGTACTTC; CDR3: CASSLSGHGYEQYF
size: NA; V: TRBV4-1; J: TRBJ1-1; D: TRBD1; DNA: TGCGCCAGCAGCCAAGAAATGACAGGGTCACGGGGGACTGAAGCTTTCTTT; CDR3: CASSQEMTGSRGTEAFF
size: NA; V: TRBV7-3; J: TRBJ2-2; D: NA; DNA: TGTGCCAGCAGCTCGAACAAAGGATCCGGGGAGCTGTTTTTT; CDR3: CASSSNKGSGELFF
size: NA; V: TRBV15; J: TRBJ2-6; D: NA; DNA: TGTGCCACCAGCAGAGTCAGGGCCTCCGGGGCCAACGTCCTGACTTTC; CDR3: CATSRVRASGANVLTF
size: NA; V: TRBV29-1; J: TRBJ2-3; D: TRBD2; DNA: TGCAGCGTTGAAGACCCGACTAGCGGGAGAACAGATACGCAGTATTTT; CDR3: CSVEDPTSGRTDTQYF
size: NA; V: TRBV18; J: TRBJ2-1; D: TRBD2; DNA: TGTGCCAGCTCACCGAGTCTAGCGGACAATGAGCAGTTCTTC; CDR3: CASSPSLADNEQFF
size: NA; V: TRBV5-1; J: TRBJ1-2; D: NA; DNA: TGCGCCAGCAGCTCCCGGGAAGGGGGTGGCTACACCTTC; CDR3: CASSSREGGGYTF
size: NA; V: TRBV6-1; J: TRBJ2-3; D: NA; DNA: TGTGCCAGCAGTGAATTGGGCAAGGATACGCAGTATTTT; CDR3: CASSELGKDTQYF
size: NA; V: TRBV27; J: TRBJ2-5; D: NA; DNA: TGTGCCAGCAGTTTTACAGGACAAGAGACCCAGTACTTC; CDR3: CASSFTGQETQYF
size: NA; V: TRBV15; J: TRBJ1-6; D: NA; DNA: TGTGCCACCAGCCTATCAGAGGGATCACCCCTCCACTTT; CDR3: CATSLSEGSPLHF
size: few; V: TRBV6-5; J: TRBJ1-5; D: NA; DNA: TGTGCCAGCAGTTACGGGGGAGCCAATCAGCCCCAGCATTTT; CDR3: CASSYGGANQPQHF
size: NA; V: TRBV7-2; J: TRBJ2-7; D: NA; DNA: TGTGCCAGCAGCCGAGACTACCGGCAGTACTTC; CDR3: CASSRDYRQYF
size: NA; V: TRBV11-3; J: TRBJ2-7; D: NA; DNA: TGTGCCAGCAGCCTCGACAGGAACTCCTACGAGCAGTACTTC; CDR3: CASSLDRNSYEQYF
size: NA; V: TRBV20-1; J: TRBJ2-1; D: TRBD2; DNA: TGCAGTGCAGAGGGAGACGGGAGGGTGGGCTACAATGAGCAGTTCTTC; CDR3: CSAEGDGRVGYNEQFF
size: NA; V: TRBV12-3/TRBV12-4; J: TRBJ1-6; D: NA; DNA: TGTGCCAGCACCTGGAGGGGAAATTCACCCCTCCACTTT; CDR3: CASTWRGNSPLHF
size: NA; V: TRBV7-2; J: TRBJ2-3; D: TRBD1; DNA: TGTGCCAGCGGAAGAGCAATGACAGGGGCAGATACGCAGTATTTT; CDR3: CASGRAMTGADTQYF
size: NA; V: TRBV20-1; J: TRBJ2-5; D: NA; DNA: TGCAGTGCCCCATTTTGGGAGACCCAGTACTTC; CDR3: CSAPFWETQYF
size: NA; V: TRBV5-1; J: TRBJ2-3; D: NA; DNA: TGCGCCAGCAGCGCCGGACTACAGAGCACAGATACGCAGTATTTT; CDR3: CASSAGLQSTDTQYF
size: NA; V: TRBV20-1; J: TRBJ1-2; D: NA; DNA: TGCAGTGCGGTAAGAGATAACTATGGCTACACCTTC; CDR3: CSAVRDNYGYTF
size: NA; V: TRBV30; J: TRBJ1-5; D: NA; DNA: TGTGCCTGGGAAGAGGGCGGTGGGCCCCAGCATTTT; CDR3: CAWEEGGGPQHF
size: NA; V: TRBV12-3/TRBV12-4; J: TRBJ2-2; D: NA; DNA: TGTGCCAGCAGATCCGGGACACCCGGCACCGGGGAGCTGTTTTTT; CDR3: CASRSGTPGTGELFF
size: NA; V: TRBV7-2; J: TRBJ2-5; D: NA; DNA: TGTGCCAGCAGCTTAGACCTAGCTACAGAGACCCAGTACTTC; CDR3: CASSLDLATETQYF
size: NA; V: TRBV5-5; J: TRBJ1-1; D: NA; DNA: TGTGCCAGCAGGCCCTTAGGGGGGGACACTGAAGCTTTCTTT; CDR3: CASRPLGGDTEAFF